This T cell receptor (beta chain) was profiled in a study of somatic mutations in cytotoxic T cells in rheumatoid arthritis. Turning to the study itself: Selected populations of V beta antibody-stained T cells underwent flow sorting at nearly 100% purity; these encompassed V beta1+ cells subjected to TCRB sequencing.

Study-level results: Expanded CD8+ clones had unknown antigen targets.

Assay: immunoSEQ multiplex PCR; the TCRdb copy retains only in-frame clones and omits some. Altogether 13,000 to 15,000 clones are present, 65% to 80% being singletons, with the ten largest covering less than 9.5%. Points on this clone: The antigen remains unidentified.

V was clipped by 6 bases and J by 4 bases, with 24 bases between them. The germline V gene has CDR1 SQVTM and CDR2 ANQGSEA. The CDR3 extends over 16 amino acids. Magnetic beads with positive selection isolated CD4+ and CD8+ fractions, whose purity was verified by flow cytometry. The sequenced sample was CD8+ T cells sorted from blood. The chain recombines TRBV29-1 with TRBJ1-1, with D perhaps TRBD1 (5 bases). The clonotype was recovered from an adult with rheumatoid arthritis. This CDR3 is CSVAGGWGRLGTEAFF. In nucleotides, the CDR3 is TGCAGCGTCGCGGGGGGATGGGGTAGGTTGGGCACTGAAGCTTTCTTT.